Following are 10 T cell receptor beta chains from one sample sequenced in a study of blood T cell repertoires in COVID-19. Only in-frame clones appear in the TCRdb table, and some are missing; sequencing was by immunoSEQ multiplex PCR. This sample yields 150,000 to 160,000 clones, of which nearly 80% are seen a single time; under 2% belongs to the top ten. The sequenced sample consisted of peripheral blood. Receptors originate from an elderly man with acute or convalescent COVID-19.

This clone has only one observation. The gene calls are TRBV7-2 and TRBJ1-2, with TRBD1 matching over 9 bases. Trimming removed 4 bases from V and 5 bases from J; junction bases left unmatched: 5. There are 14 residues in the CDR3. Germline values: CDR1 SGHTA, CDR2 FQGNSA. The CDR3 reads CASSYTTGGYGYTF. CDR3 DNA: TGTGCCAGCAGCTACACGACAGGGGGGTATGGCTACACCTTC.

V usage is TRBV11-2 and J usage is TRBJ2-3; 8 bases agree with TRBD2. CDR3 size: 19 residues. The germline CDR1 and CDR2 sequences are SGHAT and FQNNGV. After removal of 2 bases from V and 1 base from J, the junction contained 14 bases not matched to a gene. In nucleotides, the CDR3 is TGTGCCAGCAGCTTAAGTTTTGGTAGCGGGGTGGGAGGCACAGATACGCAGTATTTT. It encodes CASSLSFGSGVGGTDTQYF.

The chain uses TRBV27 and TRBJ1-1; 9 nucleotides align to TRBD1. With V trimmed by 7 bases and J by 6 bases, 6 bases remained unmatched. Per the germline V gene, CDR1 is MNHEY and CDR2 is SMNVEV (reference sequence). The length of the CDR3 is 13 residues. CDR3 sequence: CASNPQGAAEAFF. The CDR3 bases are TGTGCCAGCAATCCACAGGGGGCAGCTGAAGCTTTCTTT.

This chain joins TRBV5-1 and TRBJ1-2; 10 nucleotides agree with TRBD1. Germline V gives CDR1 SGHRS, CDR2 YFSETQ. This CDR3 has 12 residues. Germline trimming cut 0 bases from V and 12 bases from J; bases unmatched to any gene: 2. The CDR3 loop reads CASSLGTGGHTF. The DNA for the CDR3 is TGCGCCAGCAGCTTGGGGACAGGGGGACACACCTTC.

The gene calls are TRBV6-5 and TRBJ1-6, with 8 nucleotides matching TRBD1. The CDR3 runs 14 residues. V lost 5 bases, J lost 6 bases, and 3 bases stayed unmatched. Germline V gene sequence: CDR1 MNHEY, CDR2 SVGAGI. The CDR3 loop is CASSLGQGNSPLHF. For the CDR3, the DNA is TGTGCCAGCAGTCTAGGACAGGGTAATTCACCCCTCCACTTT.

A single count supports this clone. The chain carries TRBV6-5 and TRBJ2-7, with 7 bases matching TRBD2. The J segment lost 1 base and the V segment lost 0 bases, leaving 3 bases of the junction unmatched. The CDR3 consists of 15 residues. Looked up from germline, CDR1 is MNHEY and CDR2 is SVGAGI. The DNA of the CDR3 is TGTGCCAGCAGTTACTCGGTCGGGGGGTCCTACGAGCAGTACGTC. Protein sequence: CASSYSVGGSYEQYV.

V is TRBV21-1 and J is TRBJ1-5; the D call of TRBD1 is as the table states it, not checked on the DNA. TRBV21-1 is an annotated pseudogene. CDR3 size: 15 residues. DNA of the CDR3: TGTGCCAGCAGCAAACTGGGCAGTCCTAATCAGCCCCAGCATTTT. It translates to CASSKLGSPNQPQHF.

The rearrangement links TRBV5-4 to TRBJ2-4, with 10 bases aligning to TRBD1. The CDR3 covers 15 residues. V was pared by 0 bases and J by 8 bases, with 5 bases of the junction left unmatched. Germline CDR1 SGHNT, CDR2 YYREEE (reference sequence). As DNA, the CDR3 is TGTGCCAGCAGCTTGGGTCGGACAGGGGGGGACATTCAGTACTTC. Amino acids: CASSLGRTGGDIQYF.

The CDR3 loop reads CASSLARTGGYTF. CDR3 nucleotide sequence: TGCGCCAGCAGCTTGGCCCGGACAGGGGGCTACACCTTC. The chain joins TRBV5-1 to TRBJ1-2; 8 nucleotides line up with TRBD1. Germline trimming cut 0 bases from V and 8 bases from J; bases unmatched to any gene: 3. Germline V gene data show CDR1 as SGHRS and CDR2 as YFSETQ. The CDR3 runs to 13 residues.

At least ten counts were recorded for this clone. This rearrangement joins TRBV28 to TRBJ1-2; 8 nucleotides line up with TRBD1. The trim removed 5 bases at V and 8 bases at J, leaving 10 bases unmatched. The CDR3 sequence is 14 residues long. Germline CDR1 and CDR2: MDHEN and SYDVKM. The CDR3 region is CASSSSGQDGGYTF. For the CDR3, the DNA is TGTGCCAGCAGTAGTTCGGGACAGGATGGGGGCTACACCTTC.